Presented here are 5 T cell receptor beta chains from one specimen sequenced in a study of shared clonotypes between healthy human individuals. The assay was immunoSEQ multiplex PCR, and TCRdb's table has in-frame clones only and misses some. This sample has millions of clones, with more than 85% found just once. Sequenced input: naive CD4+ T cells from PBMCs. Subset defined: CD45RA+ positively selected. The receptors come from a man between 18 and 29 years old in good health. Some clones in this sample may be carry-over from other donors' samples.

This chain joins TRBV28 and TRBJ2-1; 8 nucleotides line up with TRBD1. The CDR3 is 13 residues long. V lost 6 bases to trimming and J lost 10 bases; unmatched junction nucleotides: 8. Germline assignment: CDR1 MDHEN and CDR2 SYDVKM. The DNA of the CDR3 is TGTGCCAGCAGACTCAGGGGGCCATGGGAGCAGTTCTTC. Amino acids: CASRLRGPWEQFF.

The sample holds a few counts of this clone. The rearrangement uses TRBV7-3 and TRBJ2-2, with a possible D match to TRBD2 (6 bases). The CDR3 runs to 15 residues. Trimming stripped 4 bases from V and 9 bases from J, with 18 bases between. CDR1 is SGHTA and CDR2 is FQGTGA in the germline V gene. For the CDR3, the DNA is TGTGCCAGCAGCTGGGGACTCGGGAGCTCCCGGGAGCTGTTTTTT. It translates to CASSWGLGSSRELFF.

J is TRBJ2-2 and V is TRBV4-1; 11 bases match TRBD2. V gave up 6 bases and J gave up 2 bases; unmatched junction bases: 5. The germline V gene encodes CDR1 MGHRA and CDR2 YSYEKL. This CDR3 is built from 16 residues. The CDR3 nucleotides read TGCGCCAGCAGAAGGACTAGCGGGCATAACACCGGGGAGCTGTTTTTT. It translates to CASRRTSGHNTGELFF.

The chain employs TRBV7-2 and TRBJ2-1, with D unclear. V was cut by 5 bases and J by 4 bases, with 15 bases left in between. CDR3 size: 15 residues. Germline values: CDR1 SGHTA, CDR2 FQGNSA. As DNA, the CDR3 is TGTGCCAGCAGCCCGTCGACTTCGGGTTACAATGAGCAGTTCTTC. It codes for CASSPSTSGYNEQFF.

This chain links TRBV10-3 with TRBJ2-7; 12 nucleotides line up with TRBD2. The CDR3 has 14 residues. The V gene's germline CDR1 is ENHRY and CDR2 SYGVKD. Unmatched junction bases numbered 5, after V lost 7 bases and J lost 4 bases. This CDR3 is CAITSSGRAYEQYF. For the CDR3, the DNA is TGTGCCATCACCTCTAGCGGGAGGGCGTACGAGCAGTACTTC.